Below, 23 T cell receptor beta chains from the same sample are listed, as sequenced in a study of T-cell memory formation after mild COVID-19. TCRdb itself ran the 5' RACE reads through MiXCR, one entry per CDR3 protein. The data show about 620,000 distinct CDR3 sequences, more than 15% seen once. The sequenced sample consisted of PBMCs or a T cell subset sorted from them (not recorded which). The receptor set was obtained from an adult woman who had mild COVID-19 (a few samples of this study predate the infection). Cell type and time point are not known.

This clonotype was seen a handful of times. The chain recombines TRBV20-1 with TRBJ2-3; D perhaps matches TRBD2 (6 bases). V was trimmed by 6 bases and J by 0 bases, leaving 10 bases between them. The germline CDR1 and CDR2 sequences are DFQATT and SNEGSKA (reference sequence). CDR3 length: 13 amino acids. The CDR3 DNA reads as TGCAGTGCCACCGGGACTAGCACAGATACGCAGTATTTT. It yields the protein CSATGTSTDTQYF.

J is TRBJ2-5 and V is TRBV5-1; 11 bases map to TRBD2. The CDR3 is made up of 16 amino acids. The V gene's germline CDR1 is SGHRS and CDR2 YFSETQ. Trimming removed 2 bases from V and 5 bases from J; junction bases left unmatched: 8. The CDR3: CASSFPGLAAKETQYF. CDR3 DNA: TGCGCCAGCAGCTTCCCGGGACTAGCGGCGAAGGAGACCCAGTACTTC.

This clonotype has only a few counts. The chain uses TRBV11-2 and TRBJ1-6, with 8 bases matching TRBD1. Germline V gives CDR1 SGHAT, CDR2 FQNNGV. The CDR3 is 14 residues long. After removal of 4 bases from V and 10 bases from J, the junction contained 6 bases not matched to a gene. In DNA, the CDR3 is TGTGCCAGCAGCTCCCGGACAGGGAACTCACCCCTCCACTTT. Its translation: CASSSRTGNSPLHF.

V usage is TRBV3-1 and J usage is TRBJ1-6; D remains unclear. Trimming left V 0 bases short and J 7 bases short, with 13 bases between. The CDR3 is 16 amino acids. Germline V gene data show CDR1 as LGHDT and CDR2 as YNNKEL (reference sequence). CDR3 coding DNA: TGTGCCAGCAGCCAAGATCTTGGCAGCCTAAATTCACCCCTCCACTTT. Translated: CASSQDLGSLNSPLHF.

This clonotype has at least ten counts. V and J are TRBV7-3 and TRBJ1-2, with 9 bases aligning to TRBD1. The CDR3 loop spans 14 amino acids. J was trimmed by 3 bases and V by 4 bases; bases with no gene match: 3. Germline CDR1 reads SGHTA; CDR2 reads FQGTGA. The CDR3 sequence: CASSSRTGDYGYTF. In DNA, the CDR3 is TGTGCCAGCAGCTCCCGGACAGGGGACTATGGCTACACCTTC.

This clonotype was observed once. The CDR3 DNA is TGTGCCAGCAGCGCATCGATGACAGGGAGAGACACTGAAGCTTTCTTT. As protein: CASSASMTGRDTEAFF. The V and J genes are TRBV21-1 and TRBJ1-1; the listed D gene, TRBD1, was not tested against the DNA. TRBV21-1 is given as a pseudogene. The CDR3 sequence is 16 residues long.

This chain joins TRBV5-4 and TRBJ2-7; D possibly corresponds to TRBD2 (5 bases). This CDR3 region has 14 residues. Trimming shortened V by 2 bases and J by 6 bases, and 15 bases separated the two germline ends. CDR1 is SGHNT and CDR2 is YYREEE in the germline V gene (reference sequence). CDR3 bases: TGTGCCAGCAGCTTACCAGGTGCTCGGGGCGAGCAGTACTTC. Its translation: CASSLPGARGEQYF.

This clonotype was counted between two and nine times. The genes are TRBV28 and TRBJ2-3; a possible D gene is TRBD1 (5 bases). The CDR3 runs 18 residues. V was shortened by 3 bases and J by 3 bases, with 22 bases between the two germline ends. Germline CDR1 MDHEN, CDR2 SYDVKM. The CDR3 region has the DNA TGTGCCAGCAGTTTGGGTCGGTGGGGCGGCACCGCGACAGATACGCAGTATTTT. It translates to CASSLGRWGGTATDTQYF.

The chain employs TRBV20-1 and TRBJ1-1; 8 bases match TRBD1. The germline V gene encodes CDR1 DFQATT and CDR2 SNEGSKA (reference sequence). The V and J ends lost 6 bases and 1 base, in that order; junction bases with no gene match: 7. This CDR3 has 14 amino acids. CDR3 protein: CSAENRGTNTEAFF. The CDR3 bases are TGCAGTGCCGAAAACAGGGGGACGAACACTGAAGCTTTCTTT.

This clonotype has a handful of counts. This rearrangement joins TRBV5-1 to TRBJ2-1, with 8 nucleotides matching TRBD2. The ends lost 0 bases at V and 7 bases at J; junction bases unmatched: 6. There are 15 residues in the CDR3. Germline V lookup: CDR1 SGHRS, CDR2 YFSETQ. CDR3 sequence reads: CASSLETGGPNEQFF. As DNA, the CDR3 is TGCGCCAGCAGCTTGGAGACGGGAGGGCCAAATGAGCAGTTCTTC.

A few counts support this clonotype. The chain combines TRBV6-5 with TRBJ1-2, with 11 positions matching TRBD1. This CDR3 has 15 residues. Germline V gene data show CDR1 as MNHEY and CDR2 as SVGAGI. Unmatched junction bases numbered 4, after V lost 4 bases and J lost 3 bases. The CDR3 DNA follows: TGTGCCAGCAGTTCCTGGGACAGGGGGGACTATGGCTACACCTTC. Amino acid sequence: CASSSWDRGDYGYTF.

A few counts support this clonotype. The genes are TRBV27 and TRBJ1-2, with 10 bases that match TRBD1. The CDR3 consists of 15 residues. V trimming: 1 base; J trimming: 4 bases; junction bases outside the gene matches: 3. From germline, CDR1 is MNHEY and CDR2 SMNVEV (reference sequence). CDR3 amino acids: CASSLLGQGTYGYTF. In DNA form, the CDR3 reads TGTGCCAGCAGTTTATTGGGACAGGGGACCTATGGCTACACCTTC.

The chain employs TRBV14 and TRBJ2-4; D unclear. Per germline, CDR1 SGHDN and CDR2 FVKESK. The CDR3 runs 15 residues. Between the trimmed V and J ends, which lost 1 base and 0 bases, there was a span of 7 bases. The CDR3 loop is CASSQGWRAKNIQYF. In nucleotides, the CDR3 is TGTGCCAGCAGCCAAGGGTGGAGAGCCAAAAACATTCAGTACTTC.

The rearrangement links TRBV6-5 to TRBJ2-7, with D unresolved. The CDR3 is 15 residues long. Trimming took off 6 bases at V and 0 bases at J, with 15 bases between the two ends. Germline V CDR1 and CDR2: MNHEY, SVGAGI. CDR3 bases: TGTGCCAGCAGCCGGACCCCGGCTAGCTCCTACGAGCAGTACTTC. Translated, it gives CASSRTPASSYEQYF.

V is TRBV12-3 or TRBV12-4 and J is TRBJ1-1; D uncertain. The CDR3 totals 13 residues. V lost 3 bases and J 11 bases, leaving 16 bases between the germline ends. CDR3 amino acids: CASSFVGVRWAFF. Written as DNA, the CDR3 is TGTGCCAGCAGTTTTGTTGGGGTTAGATGGGCTTTCTTT.

This clonotype has just a few counts. The V and J genes are TRBV11-3 and TRBJ2-7; tentatively, D is TRBD2 (5 bases). Germline V gene data show CDR1 as SGHNT and CDR2 as YENEEA. The CDR3 runs 18 residues. Trimming removed 0 bases from V and 0 bases from J, with 18 bases in between. The CDR3 here is CASSLDLGVRHYSYEQYF. Written as DNA, the CDR3 is TGTGCCAGCAGCTTAGATCTCGGGGTGAGACACTACTCCTACGAGCAGTACTTC.

The chain links TRBV7-2 to TRBJ1-6; D unresolved. V gave up 3 bases and J gave up 8 bases, with 14 bases separating them. The CDR3 length is 15 residues. Germline CDR1 reads SGHTA; CDR2 reads FQGNSA. The CDR3 reads CASSLTTGGYSPLHF. CDR3 DNA: TGTGCCAGCAGCTTGACCACCGGAGGGTATTCACCCCTCCACTTT.

The CDR3 region is CASSAGGKNTEAFF. The CDR3 DNA is TGCGCCAGCAGCGCCGGGGGGAAGAACACTGAAGCTTTCTTT. This chain uses TRBV5-1 with TRBJ1-1, with TRBD1 as a possible D gene (5 bases). The CDR3 contains 14 residues. Germline lookup yields CDR1 SGHRS and CDR2 YFSETQ. The V gene lost 4 bases and the J gene lost 1 base, with 11 bases spanning the gap. The full variable domain, with the rest looked up from reference TRBV5-1 and TRBJ1-1, is KAGVTQTPRYLIKTRGQQVTLSCSPISGHRSVSWYQQTPGQGLQFLFEYFSETQRNKGNFPGRFSGRQFSNSRSEMNVSTLELGDSALYLCASSAGGKNTEAFFGQGTRLTVV.

This clonotype was counted between two and nine times. This rearrangement joins TRBV6-2 or TRBV6-3 to TRBJ1-5; a possible D gene is TRBD1 (5 bases). V gave up 4 bases and J gave up 4 bases, with 20 bases separating them. The CDR3 consists of 17 residues. Looked up from germline, CDR1 is MNHEY and CDR2 is SVGEGT. This CDR3 is CASSCRTPGLINQPQHF. The CDR3 coding sequence is TGTGCCAGCAGTTGTCGAACACCGGGGCTAATAAATCAGCCCCAGCATTTT.

The table lists this clonotype with a few counts. The chain recombines TRBV12-5 with TRBJ1-1; weak D call: TRBD1 (5 bases). Trimming shortened V by 3 bases and J by 5 bases, and 16 bases separated the two germline ends. This CDR3 is built from 15 residues. CDR1 is LGHNT, CDR2 FRNRAP, per germline. The CDR3 DNA sequence: TGTGCTAGTGGTTTCTCCCCAGGGTATGTAACTGAAGCTTTCTTT. Its protein is CASGFSPGYVTEAFF.

This clonotype was seen more than once but under ten times. The chain couples TRBV25-1 to TRBJ2-1, with 14 nucleotides matching TRBD2. The CDR3 has 15 amino acids. CDR1 is MGHDK, CDR2 SYGVNS, per germline. With 6 bases clipped from V and 10 bases from J, the junction kept 8 bases outside the gene matches. CDR3 in amino acids: CASRGGLAGGREQFF. CDR3 DNA: TGTGCCAGCAGAGGCGGACTAGCGGGAGGCCGGGAGCAGTTCTTC. Full variable domain (remainder filled in from reference TRBV25-1 and TRBJ2-1): EADIYQTPRYLVIGTGKKITLECSQTMGHDKMYWYQQDPGMELHLIHYSYGVNSTEKGDLSSESTVSRIRTEHFPLTLESARPSHTSQYLCASRGGLAGGREQFFGPGTRLTVL.

This chain uses TRBV9 with TRBJ2-1, with 7 bases identical to TRBD2. The CDR3 extends over 15 amino acids. The V gene end was trimmed by 3 bases and the J gene end by 8 bases; junction bases not matched to a gene: 11. Germline-derived CDR1 and CDR2 are SGDLS and YYNGEE. The CDR3 DNA is TGTGCCAGCAGCGAAACTAGCGAACTGGGCGATGAGCAGTTCTTC. Its protein product is CASSETSELGDEQFF.

This clonotype was found a few times. This chain joins TRBV12-3 or TRBV12-4 and TRBJ1-1, with a weak D call TRBD1 (5 bases). V was cut by 4 bases and J by 4 bases, with 13 bases left in between. The CDR3 runs to 14 residues. In DNA form, the CDR3 reads TGTGCCAGCAGTTCCAGGGCAAGAATCACTGAAGCTTTCTTT. It yields the protein CASSSRARITEAFF.